A selection of T cell receptor beta chains follows, all from one sample in a study of blood T cell repertoires in COVID-19. This table comes from immunoSEQ multiplex PCR, and its TCRdb copy is limited to in-frame clones, with some not included. The table lists 97,000 or so clones, 79% of them singletons, with around a sixth in the top ten. The source material was peripheral blood. The receptors were sampled from an elderly woman with active or convalescent COVID-19. Both conserved end residues are part of each CDR3. The D gene is left open where the match is weak. Where a row states a size, it is once, few, many or the class of an expanded clone; other rows omit it.

V gene: TRBV15
J gene: TRBJ2-5
clone size: NA
CDR3 length: 16
D gene: TRBD2
CDR3 DNA: TGTGCCACCAGCAGAGGACTAGCGGGAGGTTGGGAGACCCAGTACTTC
CDR3 protein: CATSRGLAGGWETQYF

V gene: TRBV5-1
J gene: TRBJ1-5
clone size: NA
CDR3 length: 15
D gene: NA
CDR3 DNA: TGTGCCAGCAGCTTGTTTTCGGGATCCAATCAGCCCCAGCATTTT
CDR3 protein: CASSLFSGSNQPQHF

V gene: TRBV30
J gene: TRBJ2-7
clone size: NA
CDR3 length: 14
D gene: NA
CDR3 DNA: TGTGCCTGGAGTGTAAGAAGCGGTCCCTACGAGCAGTACTTC
CDR3 protein: CAWSVRSGPYEQYF

V gene: TRBV2
J gene: TRBJ2-7
clone size: NA
CDR3 length: 13
D gene: NA
CDR3 DNA: TGTGCCAGCAGACTCGCGGGGTTGTACGAGCAGTACTTC
CDR3 protein: CASRLAGLYEQYF

V gene: TRBV30
J gene: TRBJ1-4
clone size: NA
CDR3 length: 16
D gene: TRBD1
CDR3 DNA: TGTGCCTGGAGTGGACGGCAGGGGGGAAATAATGAAAAACTGTTTTTT
CDR3 protein: CAWSGRQGGNNEKLFF

V gene: TRBV5-1
J gene: TRBJ2-5
clone size: NA
CDR3 length: 15
D gene: TRBD1
CDR3 DNA: TGCGCCAGCAGCGACGCGTGGGACAGAGAAGAGACCCAGTACTTC
CDR3 protein: CASSDAWDREETQYF

V gene: TRBV30
J gene: TRBJ2-2
clone size: NA
CDR3 length: 21
D gene: TRBD2
CDR3 DNA: TGTGCCTGGAGGAAGTGGATAAGTGGCGGGAGGTGGCCTGGGGACACCGGGGAGCTGTTTTTT
CDR3 protein: CAWRKWISGGRWPGDTGELFF

V gene: TRBV28
J gene: TRBJ2-3
clone size: NA
CDR3 length: 13
D gene: NA
CDR3 DNA: TGTGCCAGCAGGGGCAGGGTTGGAGATACGCAGTATTTT
CDR3 protein: CASRGRVGDTQYF

V gene: TRBV7-8
J gene: TRBJ1-5
clone size: NA
CDR3 length: 17
D gene: NA
CDR3 DNA: TGTGCCAGCAGCTTAATACACCCCAAGGTGTACAGTCAGCCCCAGCATTTT
CDR3 protein: CASSLIHPKVYSQPQHF

V gene: TRBV19
J gene: TRBJ1-4
clone size: NA
CDR3 length: 15
D gene: TRBD1
CDR3 DNA: TGTGCCAGTAGTGGCCAACAGGGGGCGGGTGAAAAACTGTTTTTT
CDR3 protein: CASSGQQGAGEKLFF

V gene: TRBV3-1/TRBV3-2
J gene: TRBJ1-4
clone size: NA
CDR3 length: 15
D gene: NA
CDR3 DNA: TGTGCCAGCAGCCAAGCCTCGGGACACGGTGAAAAACTGTTTTTT
CDR3 protein: CASSQASGHGEKLFF

V gene: TRBV28
J gene: TRBJ1-4
clone size: NA
CDR3 length: 14
D gene: TRBD1
CDR3 DNA: TGTGCCAGCAGTTTGGCAGGGGGCAACGAAAAACTGTTTTTT
CDR3 protein: CASSLAGGNEKLFF

V gene: TRBV5-4
J gene: TRBJ2-7
clone size: NA
CDR3 length: 14
D gene: NA
CDR3 DNA: TGTGCCAGCAGCTTTAGGAGCAGAAGTTACGAGCAGTACTTC
CDR3 protein: CASSFRSRSYEQYF

V gene: TRBV6-2/TRBV6-3
J gene: TRBJ1-1
clone size: NA
CDR3 length: 14
D gene: NA
CDR3 DNA: TGTGCCAGCAGTTTCCGAGGGGGGAACACTGAAGCTTTCTTT
CDR3 protein: CASSFRGGNTEAFF

V gene: TRBV27
J gene: TRBJ2-1
clone size: once
CDR3 length: 17
D gene: TRBD2
CDR3 DNA: TGTGCCAGCAGTCCCCTAGCCCGGGAGGGGTCGGGGCGCGAGCAGTTCTTC
CDR3 protein: CASSPLAREGSGREQFF

V gene: TRBV5-4
J gene: TRBJ2-1
clone size: NA
CDR3 length: 15
D gene: TRBD2
CDR3 DNA: TGTGCCAGCAGCCCGACTAGCGGGAAATCGAATGAGCAGTTCTTC
CDR3 protein: CASSPTSGKSNEQFF

V gene: TRBV15
J gene: TRBJ2-2
clone size: NA
CDR3 length: 17
D gene: NA
CDR3 DNA: TGTGCCACCAGCACACGGTTCGGACGGGAGCGCACCGGGGAGCTGTTTTTT
CDR3 protein: CATSTRFGRERTGELFF

V gene: TRBV10-1
J gene: TRBJ1-1
clone size: NA
CDR3 length: 14
D gene: NA
CDR3 DNA: TGCGCCAGCAGTAAGTCCAGGGGACCCACTGAAGCTTTCTTT
CDR3 protein: CASSKSRGPTEAFF

V gene: TRBV24-1
J gene: TRBJ2-5
clone size: NA
CDR3 length: 15
D gene: TRBD1
CDR3 DNA: TGTGCCACCCAGACAGGGGGCGTTGGCCAAGAGACCCAGTACTTC
CDR3 protein: CATQTGGVGQETQYF

V gene: TRBV30
J gene: TRBJ1-5
clone size: few
CDR3 length: 14
D gene: NA
CDR3 DNA: TGTGCCTGGAGTCTTGGTCTAGGAAATCAGCCCCAGCATTTT
CDR3 protein: CAWSLGLGNQPQHF

V gene: TRBV18
J gene: TRBJ1-5
clone size: NA
CDR3 length: 13
D gene: NA
CDR3 DNA: TGTGCCAGCTCAAGGGGTGACAATCAGCCCCAGCATTTT
CDR3 protein: CASSRGDNQPQHF

V gene: TRBV10-3
J gene: TRBJ2-2
clone size: NA
CDR3 length: 13
D gene: NA
CDR3 DNA: TGTGCCATCTCCGGCGGGAACACCGGGGAGCTGTTTTTT
CDR3 protein: CAISGGNTGELFF

V gene: TRBV7-8
J gene: TRBJ2-2
clone size: NA
CDR3 length: 16
D gene: NA
CDR3 DNA: TGTGCCAGCAGCTTATTCCTAGGAGCTCTCACCGGGGAGCTGTTTTTT
CDR3 protein: CASSLFLGALTGELFF

V gene: TRBV12-3/TRBV12-4
J gene: TRBJ2-5
clone size: NA
CDR3 length: 13
D gene: NA
CDR3 DNA: TGTGCCAGCAGTTTTGGCTACCAAGAGACCCAGTACTTC
CDR3 protein: CASSFGYQETQYF

V gene: TRBV11-2
J gene: TRBJ2-1
clone size: NA
CDR3 length: 11
D gene: NA
CDR3 DNA: TGTGCCAGCAGCCCTCGGAATGAGCAGTTCTTC
CDR3 protein: CASSPRNEQFF

V gene: TRBV19
J gene: TRBJ1-5
clone size: NA
CDR3 length: 14
D gene: NA
CDR3 DNA: TGTGCCAGTGGGACAAGGGGAATCAATCAGCCCCAGCATTTT
CDR3 protein: CASGTRGINQPQHF

V gene: TRBV10-3
J gene: TRBJ1-6
clone size: NA
CDR3 length: 14
D gene: TRBD1
CDR3 DNA: TGTGCCATCAGACAGGGGGCGAGTTCTTCACCCCTCCACTTT
CDR3 protein: CAIRQGASSSPLHF

V gene: TRBV19
J gene: TRBJ1-1
clone size: NA
CDR3 length: 15
D gene: NA
CDR3 DNA: TGTGCCAGTAGTATACGAGGCAGGAGGGGCCTTGAAGCTTTCTTT
CDR3 protein: CASSIRGRRGLEAFF

V gene: TRBV4-2
J gene: TRBJ2-5
clone size: once
CDR3 length: 19
D gene: TRBD2
CDR3 DNA: TGTGCCAGCAGCCAACTTTGGACTAGCGGGAGTAAAGTCCCGGAGACCCAGTACTTC
CDR3 protein: CASSQLWTSGSKVPETQYF

V gene: TRBV6-1
J gene: TRBJ1-3
clone size: NA
CDR3 length: 15
D gene: TRBD1
CDR3 DNA: TGTGCCAGCAGTGAACGGACAGGGCAAGGAAACACCATATATTTT
CDR3 protein: CASSERTGQGNTIYF

V gene: TRBV4-3
J gene: TRBJ2-3
clone size: NA
CDR3 length: 15
D gene: TRBD1
CDR3 DNA: TGCGCCAGCAGCTGGACAGGGGGTGGAACAGATACGCAGTATTTT
CDR3 protein: CASSWTGGGTDTQYF

V gene: TRBV7-8
J gene: TRBJ2-7
clone size: many
CDR3 length: 14
D gene: TRBD1
CDR3 DNA: TGTGCCAGCAGCTTTGGGGACAGTTCCTACGAGCAGTACTTC
CDR3 protein: CASSFGDSSYEQYF

V gene: TRBV11-2
J gene: TRBJ2-3
clone size: NA
CDR3 length: 10
D gene: NA
CDR3 DNA: TGTGCCAGCAGCGGGAGTTCGCAGTATTTT
CDR3 protein: CASSGSSQYF

V gene: TRBV1
J gene: TRBJ2-2
clone size: NA
CDR3 length: 16
D gene: NA
CDR3 DNA: TGCACCAGCAGCCACCAAGGACTAGCGGGAGCCGGGGAGCTGTTTTTT
CDR3 protein: CTSSHQGLAGAGELFF

V gene: TRBV5-1
J gene: TRBJ2-5
clone size: NA
CDR3 length: 13
D gene: TRBD1
CDR3 DNA: TGCGCCAGCAGCCCCGGGACAGAAGAGACCCAGTACTTC
CDR3 protein: CASSPGTEETQYF

V gene: TRBV21-1
J gene: TRBJ2-7
clone size: NA
CDR3 length: 14
D gene: NA
CDR3 DNA: TGTGCCAGCATCCCGGCGGGACGTGGCTACGAGCAGTACTTC
CDR3 protein: CASIPAGRGYEQYF

V gene: TRBV6-4
J gene: TRBJ2-1
clone size: NA
CDR3 length: 16
D gene: TRBD2
CDR3 DNA: TGTGCCAGCAGTGACTTTTTGACTAGCGGGAGTCATGAGCAGTTCTTC
CDR3 protein: CASSDFLTSGSHEQFF

V gene: TRBV7-6
J gene: TRBJ2-3
clone size: NA
CDR3 length: 14
D gene: NA
CDR3 DNA: TGTGCCAGCAGCTCGCAGTACTACACAGATACGCAGTATTTT
CDR3 protein: CASSSQYYTDTQYF

V gene: TRBV5-6
J gene: TRBJ1-5
clone size: NA
CDR3 length: 12
D gene: NA
CDR3 DNA: TGTGCCAGCAGCCTGGCGAATCAGCCCCAGCATTTT
CDR3 protein: CASSLANQPQHF

V gene: TRBV5-5
J gene: TRBJ1-1
clone size: NA
CDR3 length: 15
D gene: NA
CDR3 DNA: TGTGCCAGCAGCATACTCTCCGGGTCGAACACTGAAGCTTTCTTT
CDR3 protein: CASSILSGSNTEAFF

V gene: TRBV18
J gene: TRBJ2-7
clone size: NA
CDR3 length: 16
D gene: TRBD1
CDR3 DNA: TGTGCCAGCTCAGGCCTAACAGGGGTACCGTTCTACGAGCAGTACTTC
CDR3 protein: CASSGLTGVPFYEQYF

V gene: TRBV2
J gene: TRBJ2-7
clone size: NA
CDR3 length: 16
D gene: NA
CDR3 DNA: TGTGCCAGCAGTGAACGCCAGCGGGCGACCTTCTACGAGCAGTACTTC
CDR3 protein: CASSERQRATFYEQYF

V gene: TRBV19
J gene: TRBJ2-3
clone size: NA
CDR3 length: 13
D gene: TRBD2
CDR3 DNA: TGTGCCAGTACCCCAGCGGGAGGGTATACGCAGTATTTT
CDR3 protein: CASTPAGGYTQYF

V gene: TRBV7-6
J gene: TRBJ2-2
clone size: once
CDR3 length: 18
D gene: NA
CDR3 DNA: TGTGCCAGCAGCTTAGGGCCAGGGGGGCCTCTGAAGACCGGGGAGCTGTTTTTT
CDR3 protein: CASSLGPGGPLKTGELFF

V gene: TRBV2
J gene: TRBJ2-6
clone size: NA
CDR3 length: 20
D gene: TRBD1
CDR3 DNA: TGTGCCAGCAGTGAAGTGGGGACAGGGGTAAAAAACTCTGGGGCCAACGTCCTGACTTTC
CDR3 protein: CASSEVGTGVKNSGANVLTF

V gene: TRBV7-2
J gene: TRBJ1-1
clone size: few
CDR3 length: 12
D gene: NA
CDR3 DNA: TGTGCCAGCAGCTTAGGGGGGGCTGAAGCTTTCTTT
CDR3 protein: CASSLGGAEAFF

V gene: TRBV10-3
J gene: TRBJ1-1
clone size: NA
CDR3 length: 14
D gene: NA
CDR3 DNA: TGTGCCATCAGTGACCCCGGGTTTAACACTGAAGCTTTCTTT
CDR3 protein: CAISDPGFNTEAFF

V gene: TRBV11-2
J gene: TRBJ2-5
clone size: few
CDR3 length: 13
D gene: NA
CDR3 DNA: TGTGCCAGCAGCTTAGGCAGTCAAGAGACCCAGTACTTC
CDR3 protein: CASSLGSQETQYF

V gene: TRBV5-1
J gene: TRBJ2-3
clone size: NA
CDR3 length: 16
D gene: TRBD1
CDR3 DNA: TGTGCCAGCAGGACAGGGAGAGCGACGTCCACAGATACGCAGTATTTT
CDR3 protein: CASRTGRATSTDTQYF

V gene: TRBV28
J gene: TRBJ2-7
clone size: NA
CDR3 length: 14
D gene: NA
CDR3 DNA: TGTGCCAGCAGTTTGAGCAGGGGTAGGGCCGAGCAGTACTTC
CDR3 protein: CASSLSRGRAEQYF

V gene: TRBV6-5
J gene: TRBJ1-3
clone size: NA
CDR3 length: 15
D gene: TRBD1
CDR3 DNA: TGTGCCAGCAGTAAGGGGGCCCCCACTGGAAACACCATATATTTT
CDR3 protein: CASSKGAPTGNTIYF

V gene: TRBV28
J gene: TRBJ1-1
clone size: NA
CDR3 length: 11
D gene: NA
CDR3 DNA: TGTGCCAGCAGTTTTCGGAGTGAAGCTTTCTTT
CDR3 protein: CASSFRSEAFF

V gene: TRBV2
J gene: TRBJ2-3
clone size: NA
CDR3 length: 15
D gene: NA
CDR3 DNA: TGTGCCAGCACCGGACAAAATTTTGGTGCGAGGACGCAGTATTTT
CDR3 protein: CASTGQNFGARTQYF

V gene: TRBV4-2
J gene: TRBJ2-7
clone size: NA
CDR3 length: 16
D gene: TRBD2
CDR3 DNA: TGTGCCAGCAGCCAGGCAATAGCGGGAGGGAACCACGAGCAGTACTTC
CDR3 protein: CASSQAIAGGNHEQYF

V gene: TRBV7-2
J gene: TRBJ2-3
clone size: many
CDR3 length: 14
D gene: NA
CDR3 DNA: TGTGCCAGCAATCCCCAAGCGATGAAAGATACGCAGTATTTT
CDR3 protein: CASNPQAMKDTQYF

V gene: TRBV19
J gene: TRBJ1-5
clone size: NA
CDR3 length: 19
D gene: TRBD1
CDR3 DNA: TGTGCCAGTCGCACCCTCGCGGGACAGGGCGCCGGGGGCAATCAGCCCCAGCATTTT
CDR3 protein: CASRTLAGQGAGGNQPQHF

V gene: TRBV12-3/TRBV12-4
J gene: TRBJ2-7
clone size: NA
CDR3 length: 13
D gene: TRBD1
CDR3 DNA: TGTGCCAGCAGTTTATTTCTAGGACAGGAACAGTACTTC
CDR3 protein: CASSLFLGQEQYF